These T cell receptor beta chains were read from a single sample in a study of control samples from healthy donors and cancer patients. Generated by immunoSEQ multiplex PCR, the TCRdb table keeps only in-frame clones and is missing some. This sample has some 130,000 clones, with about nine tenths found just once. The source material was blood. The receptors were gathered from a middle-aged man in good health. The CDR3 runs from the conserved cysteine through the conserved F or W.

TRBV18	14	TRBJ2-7	CASSPPIGSNEQYF
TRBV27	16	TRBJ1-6	CASSLGPSSYNSPLHF
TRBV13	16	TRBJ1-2	CASSLRQRELTVGYTF
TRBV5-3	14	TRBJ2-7	CARSLKGGPYEQYF
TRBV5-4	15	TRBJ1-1	CASTHKTGGRTEAFF
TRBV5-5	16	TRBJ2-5	CASSLGTSGYQETQYF
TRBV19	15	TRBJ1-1	CASSITGQVNTEAFF
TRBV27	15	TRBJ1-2	CASSSPSTGNYGYTF
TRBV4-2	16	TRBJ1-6	CASSQVTRDRGPPLHF
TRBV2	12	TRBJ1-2	CASSGTFYGYTF
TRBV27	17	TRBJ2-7	CASRPGMGKRASYEQYF
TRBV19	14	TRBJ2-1	CASSIGQYLNEQFF
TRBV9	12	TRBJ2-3	CASSGGQSAQYF
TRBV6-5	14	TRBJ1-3	CASSQYRAGNTIYF
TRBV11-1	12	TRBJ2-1	CASSFANNEQFF
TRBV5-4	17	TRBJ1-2	CASGRGGGAPNNYGYTF
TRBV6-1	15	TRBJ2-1	CASSDLGRGDNEQFF
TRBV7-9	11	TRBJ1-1	CASSLGQGAFF
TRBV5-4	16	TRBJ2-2	CASSSMTGVATGELFF
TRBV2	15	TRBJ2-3	CASSGTSRTLDTQYF
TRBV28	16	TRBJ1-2	CASSPTPGGDHYGYTF
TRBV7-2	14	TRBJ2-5	CASSAGRGSETQYF
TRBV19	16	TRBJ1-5	CASSMRGTGGGEPQHF
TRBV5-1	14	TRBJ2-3	CASSLDVGIDTQYF
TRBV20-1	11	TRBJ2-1	CSAVKYNEQFF
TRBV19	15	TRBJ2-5	CASSTGGSFQETQYF
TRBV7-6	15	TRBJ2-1	CASSFLPGATNEQFF
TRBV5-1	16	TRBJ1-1	CASSLGLGQMNTEAFF
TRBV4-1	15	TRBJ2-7	CASSQEQTPGYEQYF
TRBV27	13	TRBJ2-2	CASSFRWRGELFF
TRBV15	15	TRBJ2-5	CATSGGQGAVETQYF
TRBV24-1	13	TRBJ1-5	CATSGGGEQPQHF
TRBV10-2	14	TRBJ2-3	CASSAGWGTDTQYF
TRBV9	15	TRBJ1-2	CASSASTGVNYGYTF
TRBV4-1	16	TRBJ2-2	CASSQEGRGATGELFF
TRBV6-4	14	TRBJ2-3	CASSVGLATDTQYF
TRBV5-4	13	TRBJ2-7	CASSNPLNDEQYF
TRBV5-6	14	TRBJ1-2	CASSRQGYNYGYTF
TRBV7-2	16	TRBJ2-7	CASSPLLSGWDYEQYF
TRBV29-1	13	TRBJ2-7	CSVGLAGSYEQYF
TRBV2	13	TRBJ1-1	CASSRQPNTEAFF
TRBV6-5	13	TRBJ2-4	CASIAIAKNIQYF
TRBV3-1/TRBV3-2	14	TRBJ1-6	CASSLGRGESPLHF
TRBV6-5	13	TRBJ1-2	CASSPWKNYGYTF
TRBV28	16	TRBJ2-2	CASQGAGHGKTGELFF
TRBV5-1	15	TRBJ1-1	CASSLEATMNTEAFF
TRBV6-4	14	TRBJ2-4	CASRLAGAKNIQYF
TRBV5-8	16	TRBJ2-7	CASSLAGGRTHYEQYF
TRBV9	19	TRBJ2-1	CASSVFRLAGGHSYNEQFF
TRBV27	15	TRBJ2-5	CASSHRLAGSETQYF
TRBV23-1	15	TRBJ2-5	CASCGTGSFQETQYF